The 26 T cell receptor beta chains below come from one sample, sequenced in a study of control samples from healthy donors and cancer patients. Data came from immunoSEQ multiplex PCR; TCRdb stores just in-frame clones and leaves some out. The repertoire holds approximately 130,000 clones, with 87% as singletons. Material for sequencing was blood. The receptors were sampled from a man aged 55 to 70 in good health.

This chain joins TRBV28 and TRBJ2-1; 7 bases map to TRBD1. This CDR3 region has 15 residues. Germline V gene sequence: CDR1 MDHEN, CDR2 SYDVKM. V shed 5 bases, J shed 1 base, and the junction held 5 bases outside the gene matches. As DNA, the CDR3 is TGTGCCAGCAGTGACCTGGGACAGTCCTACAATGAGCAGTTCTTC. Its translation: CASSDLGQSYNEQFF.

The rearrangement uses TRBV24-1 and TRBJ2-6; possibly TRBD2 for D (6 bases). Trimming stripped 6 bases from V and 2 bases from J, with 13 bases between. The germline V gene encodes CDR1 KGHDR and CDR2 SFDVKD. The length of the CDR3 is 16 residues. CDR3: CATSRSWGAGANVLTF. Written as DNA, the CDR3 is TGTGCCACCAGTAGGAGTTGGGGGGCTGGGGCCAACGTCCTGACTTTC.

The J gene is TRBJ2-1, the V gene TRBV28, with a tentative D call TRBD1 (6 bases). V was shortened by 6 bases and J by 0 bases, with 12 bases between the two germline ends. CDR3 size: 15 residues. Germline V gene data show CDR1 as MDHEN and CDR2 as SYDVKM. This CDR3 is CASSLGGTSYNEQFF. The CDR3 bases are TGTGCCAGCAGCTTAGGGGGTACCTCCTACAATGAGCAGTTCTTC.

The chain employs TRBV7-2 and TRBJ1-5; 8 bases fit TRBD1. V lost 4 bases to trimming and J lost 3 bases; unmatched junction nucleotides: 5. This CDR3 contains 15 residues. The V gene's germline CDR1 is SGHTA and CDR2 FQGNSA. The CDR3 spells CASSWGQAPNQPQHF. The CDR3, as DNA: TGTGCCAGCAGCTGGGGACAGGCGCCCAATCAGCCCCAGCATTTT.

The V call is TRBV14, the J call TRBJ2-3; D gene uncertain. Trimming took 0 bases from V and 2 from J, leaving 9 bases between them. The CDR3 consists of 15 residues. CDR1 and CDR2 (germline): SGHDN, FVKESK. The CDR3 region has the DNA TGTGCCAGCAGCCAAGACCTAGTCTCCACAGATACGCAGTATTTT. It translates to CASSQDLVSTDTQYF.

This chain joins TRBV4-3 and TRBJ1-2, with 9 bases identical to TRBD1. The CDR3 is 16 amino acids. Germline values: CDR1 LGHNA, CDR2 YSLEER. V lost 2 bases and J lost 5; bases outside the gene matches: 9. In DNA form, the CDR3 reads TGCGCCAGCAGCCAATCCGACAGGGGGGGTTTTTATGGCTACACCTTC. Protein product: CASSQSDRGGFYGYTF.

In its sample, this clone was seen a few times. V usage is TRBV7-9 and J usage is TRBJ1-6; 8 bases map to TRBD1. The CDR3 is 15 residues long. Looked up from germline, CDR1 is SEHNR and CDR2 is FQNEAQ (reference sequence). The V and J ends lost 5 bases and 7 bases, in that order; junction bases with no gene match: 7. The CDR3 nucleotides read TGTGCCAGCAGCCATTCCAGGGGGCAGAATTCACCCCTCCACTTT. Translated, it gives CASSHSRGQNSPLHF.

The chain recombines TRBV29-1 with TRBJ2-3; 9 positions agree with TRBD1. Trimming cost V 3 bases and J 0 bases; bases outside gene matches: 10. Per germline, CDR1 SQVTM and CDR2 ANQGSEA. This CDR3 contains 17 residues. CDR3 DNA: TGCAGCGTTGAGGGGGGGGCCGGGACAGGGAGCACAGATACGCAGTATTTT. It encodes CSVEGGAGTGSTDTQYF.

The chain uses TRBV28 and TRBJ1-4, with 7 bases identical to TRBD1. This CDR3 contains 13 residues. J gave up 7 bases and V 6 bases, and 5 bases lay outside the gene matches. Germline V CDR1 and CDR2: MDHEN, SYDVKM. The DNA of the CDR3 is TGTGCCAGCAGAGGGGGCGCGGGTGAAAAACTGTTTTTT. Its protein is CASRGGAGEKLFF.

The chain joins TRBV7-7 to TRBJ2-3; D gene uncertain. V was trimmed by 2 bases and J by 0 bases, leaving 9 bases between them. CDR3 size: 15 residues. Germline V gene data show CDR1 as SSHAT and CDR2 as FNYEAQ (reference sequence). Here the CDR3 DNA reads TGTGCCAGCAGCTTAAGCGACGGAAGCACAGATACGCAGTATTTT. Translated: CASSLSDGSTDTQYF.

The CDR3: CASAEVVGGNTIYF. DNA of the CDR3: TGTGCCAGCGCCGAGGTCGTAGGTGGAAACACCATATATTTT. V is TRBV19 and J is TRBJ1-3, with D uncertain. Trimming removed 9 bases from V and 3 bases from J, with 15 bases in between. There are 14 residues in the CDR3. Germline values: CDR1 LNHDA, CDR2 SQIVND (reference sequence).

The chain couples TRBV25-1 to TRBJ1-2; 9 nucleotides agree with TRBD1. The CDR3 totals 15 residues. CDR1 and CDR2 from the germline V gene are MGHDK and SYGVNS. V was clipped by 6 bases and J by 4 bases; unmatched bases: 9. CDR3 residues: CASRETGTGTYGYTF. CDR3 DNA: TGTGCCAGCAGGGAGACCGGGACAGGGACCTATGGCTACACCTTC.

This clone was found a few times. The chain couples TRBV3-1 (or the pseudogene TRBV3-2) to TRBJ2-2, with no clear D. Trimming left V 1 base short and J 5 bases short, with 14 bases between. CDR1 is LGHDT, CDR2 YNNKEL, per germline (reference sequence). This CDR3 comprises 16 residues. CDR3 loop: CASSQGGLVWTGELFF. The CDR3 coding sequence is TGTGCCAGCAGCCAAGGGGGATTAGTATGGACCGGGGAGCTGTTTTTT.

The chain is built from TRBV7-2 and TRBJ2-5, with TRBD1 matching 9 bases. CDR3 size: 16 residues. V trimming: 5 bases; J trimming: 5 bases; junction bases outside the gene matches: 12. Germline CDR1 reads SGHTA; CDR2 reads FQGNSA. CDR3 in DNA: TGTGCCAGCAGCCAAGGACAGGGGTCGGTGATCGAGACCCAGTACTTC. As protein: CASSQGQGSVIETQYF.

The V and J genes are TRBV6-5 and TRBJ1-2; 7 bases agree with TRBD1. CDR1 is MNHEY and CDR2 is SVGAGI in the germline V gene. The CDR3 sequence is 13 residues long. Trimming removed 9 bases from V and 2 bases from J; junction bases left unmatched: 6. CDR3: CASGQAPNYGYTF. The DNA for the CDR3 is TGTGCCAGTGGACAGGCGCCCAACTATGGCTACACCTTC.

This clone has a handful of counts. The V gene is TRBV11-2, the J gene TRBJ1-6; 8 nucleotides match TRBD1. V lost 3 bases, J lost 7 bases, and 2 bases stayed unmatched. The germline gives CDR1 SGHAT, CDR2 FQNNGV. The CDR3 has 14 residues. The CDR3 loop is CASSFTGGNSPLHF. DNA of the CDR3: TGTGCCAGCAGCTTCACAGGGGGAAATTCACCCCTCCACTTT.

The CDR3 region is CASSHLTEHYGYTF. The CDR3, as DNA: TGCGCCAGCAGTCACCTCACAGAACATTATGGCTACACCTTC. This rearrangement joins TRBV23-1 to TRBJ1-2; D not resolved. TRBV23-1 is an ORF for which the function is uncertain. V lost 3 bases, J lost 5 bases, and 13 bases lay in between. This CDR3 comprises 14 residues.

This chain links TRBV7-2 with TRBJ2-4; D may correspond to TRBD1 or TRBD2 (5 bases each). The CDR3 loop spans 16 amino acids. V was cut by 1 base and J by 0 bases, with 10 bases left in between. The V gene's germline CDR1 is SGHTA and CDR2 FQGNSA. CDR3 nucleotide sequence: TGTGCCAGCAGCTTAGTTCGGGGCGCAGCCAAAAACATTCAGTACTTC. This sequence encodes CASSLVRGAAKNIQYF.

The rearrangement links TRBV20-1 to TRBJ1-1, with no clear D. Germline-derived CDR1 and CDR2 are DFQATT and SNEGSKA (reference sequence). The CDR3 runs 15 residues. V was pared by 3 bases and J by 0 bases, with 14 bases between. Here the CDR3 DNA reads TGCAGTGCTAGTCGGTCCGCCACCATGAACACTGAAGCTTTCTTT. Its translation: CSASRSATMNTEAFF.

The rearrangement links TRBV7-3 to TRBJ2-5; 9 nucleotides align to TRBD2. The CDR3 is made up of 15 amino acids. From germline, CDR1 is SGHTA and CDR2 FQGTGA. V trimming: 2 bases; J trimming: 2 bases; junction bases outside the gene matches: 3. The CDR3 reads CASSLASGAQETQYF. The CDR3, as DNA: TGTGCCAGCAGCTTAGCTAGCGGGGCTCAAGAGACCCAGTACTTC.

This clone was picked up a small number of times. The rearrangement uses TRBV7-9 and TRBJ2-7, with TRBD1 matching over 10 bases. Germline CDR1 SEHNR, CDR2 FQNEAQ (reference sequence). The CDR3 consists of 15 residues. Losses at the gene ends were 4 bases for V and 4 bases for J; bases not matched to a gene: 7. The CDR3 loop is CASSSQGQGKYEQYF. CDR3 nucleotide sequence: TGTGCCAGCAGCTCACAGGGACAGGGGAAGTACGAGCAGTACTTC.

The chain employs TRBV30 and TRBJ1-5, with D tentatively TRBD1 (5 bases). Trimming left V 1 base short and J 6 bases short, with 10 bases between. The germline V gene has CDR1 GTSNPN and CDR2 SVGIG (reference sequence). There are 13 residues in the CDR3. The CDR3 sequence is CAWSAQGGQPQHF. The CDR3 DNA reads TGTGCCTGGAGTGCGCAGGGAGGTCAGCCCCAGCATTTT.

V usage is TRBV27 and J usage is TRBJ2-3; 13 bases are shared with TRBD2. The germline V gene has CDR1 MNHEY and CDR2 SMNVEV (reference sequence). V lost 3 bases, J lost 0 bases, and 6 bases stayed unmatched. The CDR3 is made up of 18 amino acids. CDR3 amino acids: CASSFGGLAGLSTDTQYF. The DNA of the CDR3 is TGTGCCAGCAGTTTTGGGGGACTAGCGGGGCTAAGCACAGATACGCAGTATTTT.

V usage is TRBV4-3 and J usage is TRBJ1-1, with no clear D. This CDR3 spans 14 amino acids. Trimming left V 0 bases short and J 4 bases short, with 9 bases between. Germline CDR1 reads LGHNA; CDR2 reads YSLEER. CDR3 in DNA: TGCGCCAGCAGCCAAGAATCCCGGAGCACTGAAGCTTTCTTT. This sequence encodes CASSQESRSTEAFF.

V usage is TRBV3-1 (or the pseudogene TRBV3-2) and J usage is TRBJ1-3; 7 nucleotides align to TRBD1. V shed 0 bases, J shed 2 bases, and the junction held 1 base outside the gene matches. The CDR3 consists of 15 residues. The germline V gene has CDR1 LGHDT and CDR2 YNNKEL (reference sequence). This CDR3 reads CASSQDTGAGNTIYF. CDR3 nucleotide sequence: TGTGCCAGCAGCCAAGATACAGGGGCTGGAAACACCATATATTTT.

This clone appeared once. V and J are TRBV10-1 and TRBJ1-2; D remains unclear. The germline CDR1 and CDR2 sequences are WNHNN and SYGVQD (reference sequence). The length of the CDR3 is 15 residues. V lost 3 bases and J lost 3, with 14 bases in between. In nucleotides, the CDR3 is TGCGCCAGCAGTGAAAGGAGGGATTCTTACTATGGCTACACCTTC. Its translation is CASSERRDSYYGYTF.